Following are 23 T cell receptor beta chains from one sample sequenced in a study of shared clonotypes between healthy human individuals. Sequenced by immunoSEQ multiplex PCR; TCRdb stores in-frame clones only, minus some. In the table there are 450,000 to 500,000 clones, over 70% of which are singletons. Sequencing input: PBMCs. These TCRs come from a middle-aged woman in good health. Some clones in this sample may be carry-over from other donors' samples.

As for this clone: A read error is the likely source, as a far larger clone sits one nucleotide away. The same CDR3 arises from other DNA sequences in this sample as well. The J gene is TRBJ2-5, the V gene TRBV6-1; 8 nucleotides line up with TRBD1. The CDR3 is 14 amino acids. The germline gives CDR1 MNHNS, CDR2 SASEGT. Losses at the gene ends were 5 bases for V and 4 bases for J; bases not matched to a gene: 6. As DNA, the CDR3 is TGTGCCAGCAGTACGGGTACAGGGGGAGAGACCCAGTACTTC. This sequence encodes CASSTGTGGETQYF.

J is TRBJ2-2 and V is TRBV19; 7 bases are shared with TRBD2. With V trimmed by 5 bases and J by 5 bases, 5 bases remained unmatched. Per germline, CDR1 LNHDA and CDR2 SQIVND (reference sequence). The CDR3 runs 14 residues. The CDR3 nucleotides read TGTGCCAGTAGTGCTCCCGGGAGGACCGGGGAGCTGTTTTTT. This codes for CASSAPGRTGELFF.

The rearrangement joins TRBV23-1 to TRBJ1-5; 8 nucleotides align to TRBD1. Being an ORF, TRBV23-1 has a function that is uncertain. The CDR3 totals 18 residues. The junction had 17 bases not matched to a gene; V was cut back by 8 bases and J by 2 bases. The CDR3 DNA reads as TGCGCCAGCGCCCCAGGGGGCGCTTATGAGGTTGGCAATCAGCCCCAGCATTTT. It is translated as CASAPGGAYEVGNQPQHF.

This chain connects TRBV28 to TRBJ2-2, with 8 bases that match TRBD2. The trim removed 4 bases at V and 5 bases at J, leaving 9 bases unmatched. CDR3 length equals 16 residues. Germline V gene lookup returns CDR1 MDHEN and CDR2 SYDVKM. CDR3 amino acids: CASSWSGGRRTGELFF. In DNA, the CDR3 is TGTGCCAGCAGTTGGTCTGGCGGGAGGCGGACCGGGGAGCTGTTTTTT.

V gene TRBV27 combines with J gene TRBJ2-7; D not certain. CDR1 and CDR2 from the germline V gene are MNHEY and SMNVEV (reference sequence). The ends were cut back, 2 bases at V and 2 bases at J, with 13 bases in the middle. This CDR3 contains 15 residues. Here the CDR3 reads CASSLNGYLAYEQYF. The CDR3 bases are TGTGCCAGCAGTTTAAATGGGTACCTAGCCTACGAGCAGTACTTC.

This clone is a singleton in its sample. A far bigger clonotype differs at one base, so this is likely a read error. The sample contains more than one DNA sequence encoding this CDR3. The chain uses TRBV10-3 and TRBJ2-7; 8 bases agree with TRBD2. V shed 4 bases and J 3 bases; nucleotides not matched to a gene: 8. Germline V gene lookup returns CDR1 ENHRY and CDR2 SYGVKD. This CDR3 is built from 15 residues. The CDR3 DNA follows: TGTGCCATCAGTGGGGGGACTAGTGGGAACTACGAGCAGTACTTC. Translating gives CAISGGTSGNYEQYF.

This chain joins TRBV10-3 and TRBJ2-3, with D perhaps TRBD2 (6 bases). Trimming removed 0 bases at V and 6 bases at J, with 16 bases between. This CDR3 contains 16 residues. Germline lookup yields CDR1 ENHRY and CDR2 SYGVKD. The CDR3 protein is CAISESVGGLMDTQYF. In DNA, the CDR3 is TGTGCCATCAGTGAGTCGGTCGGGGGATTAATGGATACGCAGTATTTT.

This rearrangement joins TRBV5-6 to TRBJ2-2; either TRBD1 or TRBD2 may supply D (5 bases each). The germline V and J ends were trimmed by 0 bases and 6 bases, with 15 bases remaining between them. Per germline, CDR1 SGHDT and CDR2 YYEEEE. This CDR3 region has 16 residues. The CDR3: CASSLVVREWAGELFF. CDR3 coding DNA: TGTGCCAGCAGCTTGGTCGTCAGGGAGTGGGCCGGGGAGCTGTTTTTT.

Of note for this clone: Since a far larger clone is one base different, this is likely a read error. The rearrangement links TRBV6-1 to TRBJ1-5; 7 nucleotides agree with TRBD1. There are 15 residues in the CDR3. V lost 5 bases to trimming and J lost 7 bases; unmatched junction nucleotides: 11. The germline V gene has CDR1 MNHNS and CDR2 SASEGT. This CDR3 reads CASSLRQGLGQPQHF. CDR3 DNA sequence: TGTGCCAGCAGTCTCCGACAGGGTTTAGGACAGCCCCAGCATTTT.

This clone was seen a handful of times. The gene calls are TRBV30 and TRBJ2-4; unclear D gene. V lost 5 bases and J lost 1, with 12 bases in between. This CDR3 has 14 amino acids. The germline V gene encodes CDR1 GTSNPN and CDR2 SVGIG (reference sequence). The CDR3 sequence: CAWETSPAKNIQYF. CDR3 bases: TGTGCCTGGGAAACTTCCCCGGCCAAAAACATTCAGTACTTC.

The chain links TRBV11-2 to TRBJ1-1; D is uncertain. This CDR3 contains 14 residues. Trimming stripped 0 bases from V and 5 bases from J, with 10 bases between. Per germline, CDR1 SGHAT and CDR2 FQNNGV. The CDR3 protein is CASSLDMAGTEAFF. CDR3 DNA sequence: TGTGCCAGCAGCTTAGATATGGCGGGTACTGAAGCTTTCTTT.

The chain is built from TRBV28 and TRBJ2-7; 8 bases align to TRBD2. Germline V gene data show CDR1 as MDHEN and CDR2 as SYDVKM. This CDR3 is 16 amino acids long. V dropped 6 bases and J dropped 0; count of bases not matched to a gene: 10. Written as DNA, the CDR3 is TGTGCCAGCAGCCTTAGTCAAGCGGGAGACTCCTACGAGCAGTACTTC. Its protein is CASSLSQAGDSYEQYF. The complete variable domain, with remaining parts taken from reference TRBV28 and TRBJ2-7, reads DVKVTQSSRYLVKRTGEKVFLECVQDMDHENMFWYRQDPGLGLRLIYFSYDVKMKEKGDIPEGYSVSREKKERFSLILESASTNQTSMYLCASSLSQAGDSYEQYFGPGTRLTVT.

V and J are TRBV30 and TRBJ2-4, with a possible D match to TRBD1 (5 bases). The CDR3 spans 16 residues. Germline CDR1 is GTSNPN and CDR2 is SVGIG (reference sequence). Trimming pared 0 bases from V and 0 bases from J, leaving 12 bases between. CDR3 nucleotides: TGTGCCTGGAGTGTAGGGGTCTTGGGAGCCAAAAACATTCAGTACTTC. This codes for CAWSVGVLGAKNIQYF.

This chain connects TRBV28 to TRBJ1-2, with no clear D. CDR3 length equals 12 residues. The germline CDR1 and CDR2 sequences are MDHEN and SYDVKM. V lost 6 bases, J lost 8 bases, and 13 bases lay in between. CDR3 region: CASRPTGGGYTF. CDR3 nucleotide sequence: TGTGCCAGCAGGCCCACGGGCGGGGGCTACACCTTC.

Concerning this clone: The sample holds other DNA sequences that translate to the same CDR3. The gene calls are TRBV7-9 and TRBJ2-1; 8 positions match TRBD2. The V gene end was trimmed by 0 bases and the J gene end by 2 bases; junction bases not matched to a gene: 3. This CDR3 has 16 amino acids. The germline gives CDR1 SEHNR, CDR2 FQNEAQ (reference sequence). The CDR3 DNA reads TGTGCCAGCAGCTTAGCGCTAGCGGGCACCTACAATGAGCAGTTCTTC. This sequence encodes CASSLALAGTYNEQFF.

This clone occurred once. A far bigger clonotype differs at one base, so this is likely a read error. The chain recombines TRBV27 with TRBJ1-1, with 7 bases aligning to TRBD1. Per germline, CDR1 MNHEY and CDR2 SMNVEV (reference sequence). The CDR3 contains 15 residues. The junction had 9 bases not matched to a gene; V was cut back by 2 bases and J by 6 bases. CDR3 protein: CASSLTGTAYAEAFF. The CDR3 DNA reads as TGTGCCAGCAGTTTAACCGGGACAGCATACGCTGAAGCTTTCTTT.

This sequence joins TRBV9 and TRBJ1-2; the D is unclear. Germline V CDR1 and CDR2: SGDLS, YYNGEE. V was cut by 4 bases and J by 7 bases, with 14 bases left in between. This CDR3 spans 13 amino acids. The chain's CDR3 is CASSIPNRIGYTF. The DNA for the CDR3 is TGTGCCAGCAGCATCCCCAACCGAATTGGCTACACCTTC.

The chain carries TRBV7-2 and TRBJ1-2; no definite D call. This CDR3 region has 14 residues. The V gene lost 1 base and the J gene lost 4 bases, with 10 bases spanning the gap. Germline CDR1 and CDR2: SGHTA and FQGNSA. In DNA, the CDR3 is TGTGCCAGCAGCTTAGTGACGGCAGGCTATGGCTACACCTTC. As protein: CASSLVTAGYGYTF.

The chain employs TRBV11-2 and TRBJ2-7; a weak D match, TRBD2 (6 bases). The CDR3 loop spans 17 amino acids. Looked up from germline, CDR1 is SGHAT and CDR2 is FQNNGV. Between the trimmed V and J ends, which lost 3 bases and 4 bases, there was a span of 22 bases. The CDR3 DNA reads as TGTGCCAGCAGCTTCCAGCAATGGGGAGGCTTTGGATACGAGCAGTACTTC. Protein: CASSFQQWGGFGYEQYF.

A word on this clone: This likely stems from a read error, as it lies one base from a far larger clone. The CDR3 region is CASGLNRGLAGYTF. In DNA form, the CDR3 reads TGTGCCAGCGGCTTAAACAGGGGGCTGGCTGGCTACACCTTC. The chain has TRBV5-8 and TRBJ1-2; 9 positions match TRBD1. Germline CDR1 SGHTS, CDR2 YDEGEE. The CDR3 covers 14 residues.

The chain carries TRBV10-3 and TRBJ2-1; 7 positions match TRBD2. Germline V lookup: CDR1 ENHRY, CDR2 SYGVKD. Unmatched junction bases numbered 6, after V lost 3 bases and J lost 4 bases. The CDR3 length is 15 residues. This chain's CDR3 is CAISDSASGYNEQFF. The CDR3 DNA reads TGTGCCATCAGTGATTCGGCTAGCGGTTACAATGAGCAGTTCTTC.

Regarding this clone: A single base is all that separates this from a far larger clone, so a read error is likely. The V and J genes are TRBV20-1 and TRBJ1-1, with D uncertain. Between the trimmed V and J ends, which lost 3 bases and 3 bases, there was a span of 5 bases. This CDR3 is 11 amino acids long. The germline V gene has CDR1 DFQATT and CDR2 SNEGSKA (reference sequence). CDR3 sequence: CSASKDTEAFF. DNA for the CDR3: TGCAGTGCTAGTAAGGACACTGAAGCTTTCTTT.

CDR3 protein: CATSRAPGLGEKLFF. The CDR3 coding sequence is TGTGCCACCAGCAGAGCACCCGGACTGGGTGAAAAACTGTTTTTT. The chain recombines TRBV15 with TRBJ1-4; D not certain. This CDR3 spans 15 amino acids. V gave up 1 base and J gave up 7 bases, with 13 bases separating them. The V gene's germline CDR1 is LNHNV and CDR2 YYDKDF (reference sequence). The whole variable domain, filled in from reference TRBV15 and TRBJ1-4, reads DAMVIQNPRYQVTQFGKPVTLSCSQTLNHNVMYWYQQKSSQAPKLLFHYYDKDFNNEADTPDNFQSRRPNTSFCFLDIRSPGLGDTAMYLCATSRAPGLGEKLFFGSGTQLSVL.